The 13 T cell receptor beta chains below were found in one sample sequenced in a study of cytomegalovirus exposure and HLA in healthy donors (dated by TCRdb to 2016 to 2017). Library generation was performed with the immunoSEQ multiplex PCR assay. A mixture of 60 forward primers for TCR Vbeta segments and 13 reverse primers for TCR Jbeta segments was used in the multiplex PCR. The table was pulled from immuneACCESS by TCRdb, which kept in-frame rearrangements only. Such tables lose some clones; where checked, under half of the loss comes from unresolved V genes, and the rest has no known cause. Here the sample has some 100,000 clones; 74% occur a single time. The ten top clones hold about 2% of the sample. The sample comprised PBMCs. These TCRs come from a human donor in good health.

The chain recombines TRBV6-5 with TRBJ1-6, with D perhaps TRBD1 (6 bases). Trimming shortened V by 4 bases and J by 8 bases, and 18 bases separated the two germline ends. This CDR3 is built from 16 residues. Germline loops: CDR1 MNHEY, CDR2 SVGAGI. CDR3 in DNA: TGTGCCAGCAGTTCACTCCATAGGGGGATTGATTCACCCCTCCACTTT. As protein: CASSSLHRGIDSPLHF.

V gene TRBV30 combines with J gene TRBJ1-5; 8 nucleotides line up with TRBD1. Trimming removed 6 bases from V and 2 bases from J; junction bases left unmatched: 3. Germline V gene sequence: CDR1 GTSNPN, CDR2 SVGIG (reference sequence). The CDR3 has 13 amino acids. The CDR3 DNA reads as TGTGCCTGCGGGACAGGACGCAATCAGCCCCAGCATTTT. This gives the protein CACGTGRNQPQHF.

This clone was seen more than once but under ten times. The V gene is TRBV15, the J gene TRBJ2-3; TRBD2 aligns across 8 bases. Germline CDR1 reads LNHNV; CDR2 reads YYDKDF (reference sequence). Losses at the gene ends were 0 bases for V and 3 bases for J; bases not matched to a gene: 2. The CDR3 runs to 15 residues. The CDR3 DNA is TGTGCCACCAGCAGAGACGGGAGGGAGACAGATACGCAGTATTTT. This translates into CATSRDGRETDTQYF.

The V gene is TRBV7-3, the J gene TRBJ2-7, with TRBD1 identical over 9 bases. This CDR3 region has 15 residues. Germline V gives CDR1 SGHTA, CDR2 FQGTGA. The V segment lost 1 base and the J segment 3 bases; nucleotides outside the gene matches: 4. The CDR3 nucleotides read TGTGCCAGCAGCTTAATAGGGACAGGGAACTACGAGCAGTACTTC. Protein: CASSLIGTGNYEQYF.

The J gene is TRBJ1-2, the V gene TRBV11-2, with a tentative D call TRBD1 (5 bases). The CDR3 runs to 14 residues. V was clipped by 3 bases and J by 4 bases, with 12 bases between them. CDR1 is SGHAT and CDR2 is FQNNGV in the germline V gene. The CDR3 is CASSLSTGPYGYTF. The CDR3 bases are TGTGCCAGCAGCTTGAGTACAGGTCCCTATGGCTACACCTTC.

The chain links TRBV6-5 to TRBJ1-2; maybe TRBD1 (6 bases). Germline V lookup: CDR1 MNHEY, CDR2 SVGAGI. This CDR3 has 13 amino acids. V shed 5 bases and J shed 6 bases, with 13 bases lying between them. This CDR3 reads CASSPGDIHGYTF. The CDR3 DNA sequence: TGTGCCAGCAGTCCCGGGGACATTCATGGCTACACCTTC.

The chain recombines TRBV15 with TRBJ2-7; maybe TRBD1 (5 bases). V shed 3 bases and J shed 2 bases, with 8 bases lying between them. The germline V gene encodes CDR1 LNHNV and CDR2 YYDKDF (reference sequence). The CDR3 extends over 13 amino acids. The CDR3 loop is CATSRKGAYEQYF. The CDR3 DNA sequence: TGTGCCACCAGCAGGAAAGGGGCCTACGAGCAGTACTTC.

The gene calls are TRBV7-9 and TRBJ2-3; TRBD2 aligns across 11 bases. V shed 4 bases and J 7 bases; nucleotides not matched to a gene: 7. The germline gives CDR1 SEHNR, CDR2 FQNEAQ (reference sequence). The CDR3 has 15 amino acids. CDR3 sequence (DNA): TGTGCCAGCAGCTCGACTAGCGGGGACCCGAATACGCAGTATTTT. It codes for CASSSTSGDPNTQYF.

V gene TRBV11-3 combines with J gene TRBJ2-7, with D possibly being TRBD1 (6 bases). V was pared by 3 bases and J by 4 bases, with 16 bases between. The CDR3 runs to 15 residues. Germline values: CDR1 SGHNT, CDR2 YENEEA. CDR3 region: CASSFRWGQQYEQYF. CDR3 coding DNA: TGTGCCAGCAGCTTCCGGTGGGGGCAACAGTACGAGCAGTACTTC.

Here the CDR3 reads CASSAAGGAYEQYF. CDR3 DNA sequence: TGTGCCAGCAGTGCGGCGGGAGGGGCCTACGAGCAGTACTTC. V is TRBV2 and J is TRBJ2-7; the match to TRBD2 covers 9 bases. V was pared by 4 bases and J by 2 bases, with 3 bases of the junction left unmatched. The CDR3 totals 14 residues. Germline V gene data show CDR1 as SNHLY and CDR2 as FYNNEI.

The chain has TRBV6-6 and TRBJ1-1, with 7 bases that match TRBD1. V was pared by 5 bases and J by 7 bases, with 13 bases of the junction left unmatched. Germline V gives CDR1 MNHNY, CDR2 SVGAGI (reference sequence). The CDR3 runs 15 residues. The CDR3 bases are TGTGCCAGCAGTCCACTCGGGGGACAGAAAAATGAAGCTTTCTTT. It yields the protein CASSPLGGQKNEAFF.

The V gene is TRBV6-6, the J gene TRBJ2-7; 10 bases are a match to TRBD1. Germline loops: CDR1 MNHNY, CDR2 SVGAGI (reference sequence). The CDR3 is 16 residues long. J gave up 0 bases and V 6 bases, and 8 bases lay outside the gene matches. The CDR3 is CASSSTGTGASYEQYF. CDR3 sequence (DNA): TGTGCCAGCAGCTCCACCGGGACAGGGGCCTCCTACGAGCAGTACTTC.

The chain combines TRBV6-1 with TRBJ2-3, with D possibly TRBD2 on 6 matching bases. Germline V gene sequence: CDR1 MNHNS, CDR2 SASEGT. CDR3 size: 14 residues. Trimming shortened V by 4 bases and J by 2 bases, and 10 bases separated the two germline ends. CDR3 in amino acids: CASSVRRATDTQYF. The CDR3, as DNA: TGTGCCAGCAGTGTACGGAGGGCCACAGATACGCAGTATTTT.